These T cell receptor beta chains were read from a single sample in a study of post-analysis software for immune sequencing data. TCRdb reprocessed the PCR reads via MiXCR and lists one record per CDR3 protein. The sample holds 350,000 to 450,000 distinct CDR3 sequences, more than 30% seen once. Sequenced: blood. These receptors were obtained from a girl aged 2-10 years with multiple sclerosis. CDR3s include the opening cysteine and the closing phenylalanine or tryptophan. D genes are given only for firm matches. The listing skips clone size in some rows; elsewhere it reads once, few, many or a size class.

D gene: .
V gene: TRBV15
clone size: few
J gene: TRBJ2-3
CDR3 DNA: TGTGCCACCAGCATACCAAACACAGATACGCAGTATTTT
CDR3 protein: CATSIPNTDTQYF

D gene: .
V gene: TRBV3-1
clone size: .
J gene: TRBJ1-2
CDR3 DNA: TGTGCCAGCAGCCAAGCTATTCTTACACAGGGCCGCTATGGCTACACCTTC
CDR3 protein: CASSQAILTQGRYGYTF

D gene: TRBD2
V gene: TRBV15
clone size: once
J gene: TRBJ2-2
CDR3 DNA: TGTGCCACCAGCAGAGCACCTTTCTGGGGGGGGAACACCGGGGAGCTGTTTTTT
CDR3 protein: CATSRAPFWGGNTGELFF

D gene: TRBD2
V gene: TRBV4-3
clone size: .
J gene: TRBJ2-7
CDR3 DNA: TGCGCCAGCAGCCAAGGGACTAGCGGCTACGAGCAGTACTTC
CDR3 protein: CASSQGTSGYEQYF

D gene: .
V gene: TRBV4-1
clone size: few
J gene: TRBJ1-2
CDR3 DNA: TGCGCCAGCAGCCAAGATGCGGACTACGGCTACACCTTC
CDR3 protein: CASSQDADYGYTF

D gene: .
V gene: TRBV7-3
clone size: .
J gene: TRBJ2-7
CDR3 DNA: TGTGCCAGCAGCTTAACCGTCGCTAACCACGAGCAGTACTTC
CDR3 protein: CASSLTVANHEQYF

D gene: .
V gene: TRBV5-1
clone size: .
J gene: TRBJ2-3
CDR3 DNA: TGCGCCAGCAGCACGGAAGGATGGCGGGGCCCGCTCACAGATACGCAGTATTTT
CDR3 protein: CASSTEGWRGPLTDTQYF

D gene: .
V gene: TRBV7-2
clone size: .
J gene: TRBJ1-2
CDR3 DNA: TGTGCCAGCAGCTCGGACATCTACTATGGCTACACCTTC
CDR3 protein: CASSSDIYYGYTF

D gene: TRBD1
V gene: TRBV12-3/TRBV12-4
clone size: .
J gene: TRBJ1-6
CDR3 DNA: TGTGCCAGCAGTTTCGGACAGGGCTCCTATAATTCACCCCTCCACTTT
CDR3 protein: CASSFGQGSYNSPLHF

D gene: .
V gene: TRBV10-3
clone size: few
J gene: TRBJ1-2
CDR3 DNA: TGTGCCATCAACGGGGATGGCTACACCTTC
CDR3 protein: CAINGDGYTF

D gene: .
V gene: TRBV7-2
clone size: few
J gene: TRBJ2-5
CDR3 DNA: TGTGCCAGCAGCCCCCAGGTCCCGGGGGACTCATACCAAGAGACCCAGTACTTC
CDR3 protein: CASSPQVPGDSYQETQYF

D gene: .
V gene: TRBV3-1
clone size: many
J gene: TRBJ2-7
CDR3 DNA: TGTGCCAGCAGCCAAGCTGGCCACAGCTCCTACGAGCAGTACTTC
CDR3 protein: CASSQAGHSSYEQYF

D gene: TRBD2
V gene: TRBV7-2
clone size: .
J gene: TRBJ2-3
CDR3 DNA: TGTGCCAGCAGCCCACGGAGGGGAGCGGGAAAGGTGGGCACAGATACGCAGTATTTT
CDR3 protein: CASSPRRGAGKVGTDTQYF

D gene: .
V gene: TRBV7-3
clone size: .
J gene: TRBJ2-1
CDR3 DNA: TGTGCCAGCAGCCCGGAAAGCGTGGATGAGCAGTTCTTC
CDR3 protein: CASSPESVDEQFF

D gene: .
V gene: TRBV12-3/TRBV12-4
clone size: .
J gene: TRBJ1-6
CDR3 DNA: TGTGCCAGCAGGCTGGGCCAGGTCAATTCACCCCTCCACTTT
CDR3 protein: CASRLGQVNSPLHF

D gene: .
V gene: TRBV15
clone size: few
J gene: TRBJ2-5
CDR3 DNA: TGTGCCACCAGCAGAGATCTATTGGAGACCCAGTACTTC
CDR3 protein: CATSRDLLETQYF

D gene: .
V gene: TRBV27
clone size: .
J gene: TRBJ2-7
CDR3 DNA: TGTGCCAGCAGCGTACTCACAGGGGGGGGAACCTACGAGCAGTACTTC
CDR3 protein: CASSVLTGGGTYEQYF

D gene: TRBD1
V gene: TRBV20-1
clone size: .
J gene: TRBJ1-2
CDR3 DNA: TGCAGTGGTGGGACAGGATATCCCTATGGCTACACCTTC
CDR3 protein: CSGGTGYPYGYTF

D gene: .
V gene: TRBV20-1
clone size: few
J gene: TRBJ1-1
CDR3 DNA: TGCGCCGGGCCTTTGAACACTGAAGCTTTCTTT
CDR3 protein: CAGPLNTEAFF

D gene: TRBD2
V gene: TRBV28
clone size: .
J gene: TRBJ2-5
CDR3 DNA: TGTGCCAGCAGTACTAGCGGACAAGAGACCCAGTACTTC
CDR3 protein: CASSTSGQETQYF

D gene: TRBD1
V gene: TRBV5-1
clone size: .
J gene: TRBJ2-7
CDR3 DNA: TGCGCCAGCAGCTTGGGGACAGGGGTGACCTACGAGCAGTACTTC
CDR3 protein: CASSLGTGVTYEQYF

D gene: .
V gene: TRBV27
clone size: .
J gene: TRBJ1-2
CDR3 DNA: TGTGCCGGCAGTTTACGTTGGGGGCTGGGCTACACCTTC
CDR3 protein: CAGSLRWGLGYTF

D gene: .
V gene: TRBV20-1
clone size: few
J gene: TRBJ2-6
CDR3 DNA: TGCAGTGCTAGAGATATAGGTCCATCTGGGGCCAACGTCCTGACTTTC
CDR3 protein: CSARDIGPSGANVLTF

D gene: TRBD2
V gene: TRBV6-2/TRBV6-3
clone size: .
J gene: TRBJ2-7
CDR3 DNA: TGTGCCAGCAGTTACGGGGAATCCGGGACTAGCTTCCACGAGCAGTACTTC
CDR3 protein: CASSYGESGTSFHEQYF

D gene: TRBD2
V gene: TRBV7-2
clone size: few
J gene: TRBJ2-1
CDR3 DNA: TGTGCCAGCAGCTCCGGGGGGGGCTCCTCCTACAATGAGCAGTTCTTC
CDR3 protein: CASSSGGGSSYNEQFF

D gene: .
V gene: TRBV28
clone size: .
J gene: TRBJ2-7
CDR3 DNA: TGTGCCAGCAGGGTAGGGTCATTCACCTACGAGCAGTACTTC
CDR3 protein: CASRVGSFTYEQYF

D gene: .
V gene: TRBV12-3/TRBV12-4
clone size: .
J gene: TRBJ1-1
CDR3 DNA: TGTGCCAGCAGTTTGGGAGAGTGGACTGAAGCTTTCTTT
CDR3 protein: CASSLGEWTEAFF

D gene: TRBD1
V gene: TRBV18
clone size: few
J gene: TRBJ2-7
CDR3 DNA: TGTGCCAGCTCCGCGGGACAGGGGGCGAGGGAGCAGTACTTC
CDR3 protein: CASSAGQGAREQYF

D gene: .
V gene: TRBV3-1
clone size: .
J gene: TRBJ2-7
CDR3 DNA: TGTGCCAGCAGCCAAGTCCGAGGGATCGAGCAGTACTTC
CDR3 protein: CASSQVRGIEQYF

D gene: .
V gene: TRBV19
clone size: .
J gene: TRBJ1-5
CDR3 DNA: TGTGCCAGTAGTTGGGAGGGCTATGGCAATCAGCCCCAGCATTTT
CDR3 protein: CASSWEGYGNQPQHF

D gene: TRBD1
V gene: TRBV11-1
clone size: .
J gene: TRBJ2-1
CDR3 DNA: TGTGCCAGCACCCTACAACCGGGACAGGTATACAATGAGCAGTTCTTC
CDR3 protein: CASTLQPGQVYNEQFF

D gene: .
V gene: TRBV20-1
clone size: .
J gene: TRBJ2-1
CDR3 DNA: TGCAGTGCTAGTGTGGGGGGCCCTTCCTACAATGAGCAGTTCTTC
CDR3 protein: CSASVGGPSYNEQFF

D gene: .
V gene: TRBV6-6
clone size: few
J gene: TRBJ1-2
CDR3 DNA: TGTGCCAGCAGTTACGGAGGGTTCGATGGCTACACCTTC
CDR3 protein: CASSYGGFDGYTF

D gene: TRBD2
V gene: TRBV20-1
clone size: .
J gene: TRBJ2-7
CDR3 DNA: TGCAGTGCTAGAAAAGGGGGACTAGCGGGAGGCGAGCAGTACTTC
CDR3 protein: CSARKGGLAGGEQYF

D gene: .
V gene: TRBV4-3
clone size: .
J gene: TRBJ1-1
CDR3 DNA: TGCGCCAGCAGCCAGGGGGTCGGGACCGTGGACACTGAAGCTTTCTTT
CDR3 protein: CASSQGVGTVDTEAFF

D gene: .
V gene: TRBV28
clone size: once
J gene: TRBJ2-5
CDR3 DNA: TGTGCCAGCAGTTTGTTCCCGACTAGGGATAACCAAGAGACCCAGTACTTC
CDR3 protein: CASSLFPTRDNQETQYF

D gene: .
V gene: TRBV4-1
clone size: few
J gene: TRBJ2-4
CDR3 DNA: TGCGCCAGCAGCCACCACGGGACATTTGACATTCAGTACTTC
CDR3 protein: CASSHHGTFDIQYF

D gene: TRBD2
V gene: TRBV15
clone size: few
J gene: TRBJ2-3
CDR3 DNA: TGTGCCACCAGCACAATCCACCGGGAGGGGGTGGGAGATACGCAGTATTTT
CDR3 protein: CATSTIHREGVGDTQYF

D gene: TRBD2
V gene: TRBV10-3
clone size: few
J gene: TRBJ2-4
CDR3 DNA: TGTGCCATCAGTGATTCTAGCGGAAACATTCAGTACTTC
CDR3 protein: CAISDSSGNIQYF

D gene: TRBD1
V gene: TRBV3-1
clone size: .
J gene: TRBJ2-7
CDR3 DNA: TGTGCCAGCAGCCAAGGCGGGACAGGGAATTACGAGCAGTACTTC
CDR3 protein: CASSQGGTGNYEQYF

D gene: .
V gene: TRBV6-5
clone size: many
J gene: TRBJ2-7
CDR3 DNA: TGTGCCAGCACCGACTCATCTCGCTACGAGCAGTACTTC
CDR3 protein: CASTDSSRYEQYF

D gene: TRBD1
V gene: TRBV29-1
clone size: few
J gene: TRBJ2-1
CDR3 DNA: TGCAGCGTTGCCGACAGGGGATACTACAATGAGCAGTTCTTC
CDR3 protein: CSVADRGYYNEQFF

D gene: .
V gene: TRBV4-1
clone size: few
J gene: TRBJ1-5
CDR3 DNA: TGCGCCAGCAGCCAAGGGCTAGCGGAGCATCAGCCCCAGCATTTT
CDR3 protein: CASSQGLAEHQPQHF

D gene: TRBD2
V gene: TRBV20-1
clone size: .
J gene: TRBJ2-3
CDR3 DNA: TGCAGTGCTACCCGGACTAGCTCAGATACAGATGCGCAGTATTTT
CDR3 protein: CSATRTSSDTDAQYF

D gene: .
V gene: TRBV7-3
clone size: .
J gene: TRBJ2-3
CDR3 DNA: TGTGCCAGCAGCCAAGGTATTTGGGATACGCAGTATTTT
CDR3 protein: CASSQGIWDTQYF

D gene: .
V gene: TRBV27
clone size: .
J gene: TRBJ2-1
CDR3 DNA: TGTGCCAGCAGTTTAGTGGGGTCTCAGGGGAAGAATGAGCAGTTCTTC
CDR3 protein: CASSLVGSQGKNEQFF

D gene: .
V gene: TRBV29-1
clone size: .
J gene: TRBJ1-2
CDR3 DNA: TGCAGCGTTCCAAAGTCGGGGACGAATAACTATGGCTACACCTTC
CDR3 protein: CSVPKSGTNNYGYTF

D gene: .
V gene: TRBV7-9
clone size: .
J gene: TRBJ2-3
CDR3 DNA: TGTGCCAGCAGCCCCTTCGTAGGGCGGGTGACAGATACGCAGTATTTT
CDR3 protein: CASSPFVGRVTDTQYF

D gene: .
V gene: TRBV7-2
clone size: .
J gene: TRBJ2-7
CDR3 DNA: TGTGCCAGCAGCCCACCAGGCATACCGTTGGGGGAGCAGTACTTC
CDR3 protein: CASSPPGIPLGEQYF

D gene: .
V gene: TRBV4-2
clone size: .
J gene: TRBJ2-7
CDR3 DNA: TGTGCCAGCAGCCAAGGACAGTCGGGGCTCTACGAGCAGTACTTC
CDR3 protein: CASSQGQSGLYEQYF

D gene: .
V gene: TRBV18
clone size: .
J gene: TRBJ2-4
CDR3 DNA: TGTGCCAGCTCACGGGACACCAAAAACATTCAGTACTTC
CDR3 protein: CASSRDTKNIQYF

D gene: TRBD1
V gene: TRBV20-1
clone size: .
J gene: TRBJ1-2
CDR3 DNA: TGCAGTGCGGTGAAAAGGGGGCGCGACCCCTCTGGCTACACCTTC
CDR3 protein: CSAVKRGRDPSGYTF

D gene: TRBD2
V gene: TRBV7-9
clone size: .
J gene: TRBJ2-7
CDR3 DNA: TGTGCCAGCAGCTTATTGGGTCTAGCGGGATTCAACTCCTACAATGAGCAGTACTTC
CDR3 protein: CASSLLGLAGFNSYNEQYF

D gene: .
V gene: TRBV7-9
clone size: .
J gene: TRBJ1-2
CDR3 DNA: TGTGCCAGCAGCGGAACAGGGTGGGGCTACACCTTC
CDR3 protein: CASSGTGWGYTF